Below, 26 T cell receptor beta chains from the same sample are listed, as sequenced in a study of shared clonotypes between healthy human individuals. The assay was immunoSEQ multiplex PCR, and TCRdb's table has in-frame clones only and misses some. In the table there are 1.5 million to 2.5 million clones, around 96% of which are singletons. CD8 cells classed as naive were CD45RO-negative and positively selected for CCR7, excluding terminally differentiated effector memory CD45RA+ cells. Material for sequencing was naive CD8+ T cells sorted from blood. The receptors were gathered from a man younger than 30 in good health.

This sequence joins TRBV4-3 and TRBJ1-2, with D perhaps matching TRBD1 (5 bases). In germline, CDR1 is LGHNA, CDR2 YSLEER. The CDR3 extends over 15 amino acids. Trimming left V 3 bases short and J 2 bases short, with 13 bases between. The CDR3 here is CASSHGRAGNYGYTF. Here the CDR3 DNA reads TGCGCCAGCAGCCACGGCAGGGCCGGAAACTATGGCTACACCTTC.

CDR3 in DNA: TGTGCCAGCAGCCCGGAGGGTCTCAACGAGCAGTACTTC. Protein: CASSPEGLNEQYF. This chain uses TRBV9 with TRBJ2-7, with TRBD2 as a possible D gene (6 bases). The germline CDR1 and CDR2 sequences are SGDLS and YYNGEE. With 4 bases removed from V and 5 bases from J, the gap between germline ends came to 13 bases. CDR3 length equals 13 residues.

The rearrangement links TRBV6-5 to TRBJ1-2; possible D gene TRBD1, 6 bases. V was shortened by 0 bases and J by 6 bases, with 8 bases between the two germline ends. The CDR3 has 13 amino acids. Germline V gene data show CDR1 as MNHEY and CDR2 as SVGAGI. CDR3 in amino acids: CASSYSKGDGYTF. CDR3 bases: TGTGCCAGCAGTTACTCGAAGGGGGATGGCTACACCTTC.

This chain uses TRBV6-1 with TRBJ1-5; D may be TRBD1 (5 bases). Looked up from germline, CDR1 is MNHNS and CDR2 is SASEGT. The CDR3 runs to 17 residues. Trimming cost V 0 bases and J 5 bases, with 17 bases left between them. The CDR3 DNA is TGTGCCAGCAGTGAAGCGGGTTGGGGCAGGGAGGATCAGCCCCAGCATTTT. Protein: CASSEAGWGREDQPQHF.

The chain joins TRBV6-1 to TRBJ2-5; D unclear. The CDR3 totals 15 residues. V gave up 10 bases and J gave up 5 bases, with 23 bases separating them. Germline V lookup: CDR1 MNHNS, CDR2 SASEGT. The CDR3 region is CATSEDPALTETQYF. For the CDR3, the DNA is TGTGCCACCTCAGAGGACCCCGCCCTCACGGAGACCCAGTACTTC.

In its sample, this clone was seen once. The chain combines TRBV5-4 with TRBJ2-2; D is undetermined. The CDR3 has 16 residues. CDR1 and CDR2 from the germline V gene are SGHNT and YYREEE (reference sequence). V was cut by 1 base and J by 0 bases, with 10 bases left in between. CDR3 DNA sequence: TGTGCCAGCAGCTTGCTGGTAACCGCGAACACCGGGGAGCTGTTTTTT. It specifies CASSLLVTANTGELFF.

The rearrangement uses TRBV9 and TRBJ2-2; 12 bases fit TRBD1. The CDR3 has 17 amino acids. Trimming cost V 0 bases and J 6 bases; bases outside gene matches: 6. Germline loops: CDR1 SGDLS, CDR2 YYNGEE. In DNA form, the CDR3 reads TGTGCCAGCAGCGTAGATTCCGGGACAGGGGGCGCCGGGGAGCTGTTTTTT. Amino acid sequence: CASSVDSGTGGAGELFF.

V is TRBV4-2 and J is TRBJ2-3; 10 nucleotides line up with TRBD2. V trimming: 1 base; J trimming: 2 bases; junction bases outside the gene matches: 9. Germline V gives CDR1 LGHNA, CDR2 YNFKEQ. The CDR3 spans 18 residues. The CDR3 reads CASSQVLAGEGTTDTQYF. The CDR3 DNA sequence: TGTGCCAGCAGCCAAGTCCTAGCGGGAGAGGGGACCACAGATACGCAGTATTTT.

The chain is built from TRBV11-3 and TRBJ1-4; TRBD1 aligns across 7 bases. The CDR3 sequence is 17 residues long. CDR1 and CDR2 (germline): SGHNT, YENEEA. V trimming: 2 bases; J trimming: 4 bases; junction bases outside the gene matches: 10. The DNA of the CDR3 is TGTGCCAGCAGCTTAAGGGCCGAAAGGGGGCATAATGAAAAACTGTTTTTT. Translation gives CASSLRAERGHNEKLFF. The variable domain in full, completed from reference TRBV11-3 and TRBJ1-4, reads EAGVVQSPRYKIIEKKQPVAFWCNPISGHNTLYWYLQNLGQGPELLIRYENEEAVDDSQLPKDRFSAERLKGVDSTLKIQPAELGDSAVYLCASSLRAERGHNEKLFFGSGTQLSVL.

This clone was recorded only once. The chain couples TRBV4-3 to TRBJ2-7; D call uncertain. CDR1 is LGHNA and CDR2 is YSLEER in the germline V gene. With 0 bases removed from V and 7 bases from J, the gap between germline ends came to 13 bases. The CDR3 runs to 14 residues. The CDR3 reads CASSQDLSAWEQYF. The CDR3 DNA reads as TGCGCCAGCAGCCAAGATCTGTCTGCGTGGGAGCAGTACTTC.

The chain has TRBV4-1 and TRBJ2-7; unclear D gene. Germline CDR1 is MGHRA and CDR2 is YSYEKL. The CDR3 runs to 14 residues. Trimming took 4 bases from V and 2 from J, leaving 12 bases between them. CDR3 coding DNA: TGCGCCAGCAGCCCCCCCGCATATCCCTACGAGCAGTACTTC. Residues: CASSPPAYPYEQYF.

A note on this clone: Mismatch with germline at one junction end may stem from a read error. The V and J genes are TRBV7-7 and TRBJ2-1, with D possibly being TRBD2 (5 bases). The V gene's germline CDR1 is SSHAT and CDR2 FNYEAQ (reference sequence). CDR3 length: 14 residues. The CDR3 DNA reads as TGTGCTAGCAGCTTAGCGTTGGCAGTGACTGAGCAGTTCTTC. Translating gives CASSLALAVTEQFF.

The V and J genes are TRBV13 and TRBJ2-1; 8 positions match TRBD2. With V trimmed by 4 bases and J by 1 base, 3 bases remained unmatched. The CDR3 is made up of 15 amino acids. Germline CDR1 reads PRHDT; CDR2 reads FYEKMQ (reference sequence). The CDR3 DNA is TGTGCCAGCAGCTCCGGGGGGGCGTCCTACAATGAGCAGTTCTTC. It codes for CASSSGGASYNEQFF.

The V gene is TRBV2, the J gene TRBJ1-2, with D tentatively TRBD1 (6 bases). V was trimmed by 7 bases and J by 6 bases, leaving 15 bases between them. There are 13 residues in the CDR3. CDR1 is SNHLY and CDR2 is FYNNEI in the germline V gene. The CDR3 DNA reads TGTGCCAGCATCTACACAGGGTTGGATGGCTACACCTTC. Translation: CASIYTGLDGYTF.

Comments on this clone: At one end the junction does not follow the germline gene, possibly because of a read error. This chain links TRBV5-4 with TRBJ1-6; 7 bases fit TRBD1. Looked up from germline, CDR1 is SGHNT and CDR2 is YYREEE (reference sequence). The CDR3 length is 12 residues. The CDR3 sequence: CASSLVGTASIF. The CDR3 bases are TGTGCCAGCAGCCTCGTTGGGACAGCTTCCATCTTT.

This clone appeared a single time. The CDR3 region is CASSLGVGVSPLHF. Written as DNA, the CDR3 is TGTGCCAGCAGCTTAGGGGTTGGGGTCTCACCCCTCCACTTT. The chain is built from TRBV13 and TRBJ1-6; no clear D. Trimming left V 0 bases short and J 10 bases short, with 10 bases between. Germline V CDR1 and CDR2: PRHDT, FYEKMQ (reference sequence). CDR3 length equals 14 residues.

The V call is TRBV7-3, the J call TRBJ2-1; 7 bases align to TRBD1. The CDR3 runs 14 residues. Germline lookup yields CDR1 SGHTA and CDR2 FQGTGA. J lost 4 bases, V lost 5 bases, and 5 bases had no gene match. CDR3 sequence: CASSKRDRYNEQFF. The CDR3 DNA sequence: TGTGCCAGCAGCAAAAGGGACAGATACAATGAGCAGTTCTTC.

The chain has TRBV5-8 and TRBJ2-5, with D unclear. The length of the CDR3 is 17 residues. Deletions cut 6 bases from V and 5 bases from J, with 26 bases between. Germline V lookup: CDR1 SGHTS, CDR2 YDEGEE. Written as DNA, the CDR3 is TGTGCCAGCACATCTCCCTACAGATACGGTGGTAGTGAGACCCAGTACTTC. It specifies CASTSPYRYGGSETQYF.

This clone was detected only once. This chain links TRBV28 with TRBJ2-5; no clear D. Looked up from germline, CDR1 is MDHEN and CDR2 is SYDVKM. V was shortened by 5 bases and J by 4 bases, with 11 bases between the two germline ends. The CDR3 has 13 amino acids. The CDR3, as DNA: TGTGCCAGCAGTCCTCTCTTCGGAGAGACCCAGTACTTC. Amino acids: CASSPLFGETQYF.

In this sample, this clone turned up once. The chain has TRBV19 and TRBJ2-4; D perhaps matches TRBD2 (5 bases). Germline V gives CDR1 LNHDA, CDR2 SQIVND (reference sequence). This CDR3 region has 13 residues. With 6 bases removed from V and 8 bases from J, the gap between germline ends came to 14 bases. CDR3 in amino acids: CASSDNPGDIQYF. CDR3 DNA: TGTGCCAGTAGCGATAACCCCGGGGACATTCAGTACTTC.

V and J are TRBV15 and TRBJ2-1; a possible D gene is TRBD2 (6 bases). The CDR3 loop spans 16 amino acids. V was trimmed by 4 bases and J by 4 bases, leaving 17 bases between them. CDR1 and CDR2 (germline): LNHNV, YYDKDF (reference sequence). CDR3 bases: TGTGCCACCAGCACGACGCCGGGACTCTCATACAATGAGCAGTTCTTC. Translated, it gives CATSTTPGLSYNEQFF.

CDR3 sequence reads: CASSYGLAVTYEQYF. In DNA, the CDR3 is TGTGCCAGCAGCTACGGACTAGCGGTGACCTACGAGCAGTACTTC. V usage is TRBV5-4 and J usage is TRBJ2-7, with TRBD2 matching over 10 bases. The CDR3 has 15 amino acids. Germline values: CDR1 SGHNT, CDR2 YYREEE (reference sequence). J gave up 2 bases and V 3 bases, and 5 bases lay outside the gene matches.

This chain links TRBV15 with TRBJ1-5; D gene ambiguous. The germline CDR1 and CDR2 sequences are LNHNV and YYDKDF (reference sequence). The CDR3 runs 15 residues. Trimming removed 0 bases from V and 6 bases from J, with 12 bases in between. The CDR3 DNA is TGTGCCACCAGCAGAGATTCCATCCAGGTTCAGCCCCAGCATTTT. This sequence encodes CATSRDSIQVQPQHF.

The V call is TRBV5-6, the J call TRBJ2-5; no definite D call. The germline CDR1 and CDR2 sequences are SGHDT and YYEEEE. The CDR3 is made up of 12 amino acids. V lost 4 bases, J lost 4 bases, and 8 bases lay in between. CDR3 coding DNA: TGTGCCAGCAGCCAAATGACAGAGACCCAGTACTTC. This sequence encodes CASSQMTETQYF.

This clone appeared once. The chain uses TRBV5-4 and TRBJ2-7; D ambiguous. CDR3 length: 15 residues. The germline V gene has CDR1 SGHNT and CDR2 YYREEE (reference sequence). Trimming stripped 4 bases from V and 1 base from J, with 15 bases between. The CDR3, as DNA: TGTGCCAGCAGCCCCGGAGAGGAGCTGTCCTACGAGCAGTACTTC. It is translated as CASSPGEELSYEQYF. The full variable domain, rest sourced from reference TRBV5-4 and TRBJ2-7, is ETGVTQSPTHLIKTRGQQVTLRCSSQSGHNTVSWYQQALGQGPQFIFQYYREEENGRGNFPPRFSGLQFPNYSSELNVNALELDDSALYLCASSPGEELSYEQYFGPGTRLTVT.

Concerning this clone itself: The sample holds other DNA sequences that translate to the same CDR3. This chain links TRBV4-1 with TRBJ2-7, with 9 bases aligning to TRBD2. Germline V gene lookup returns CDR1 MGHRA and CDR2 YSYEKL. The length of the CDR3 is 15 residues. Trimming took 4 bases from V and 3 from J; bases not matched to a gene: 7. DNA for the CDR3: TGCGCCAGCAGCCGAACCTTAGCGGGGGACTACGAGCAGTACTTC. Protein product: CASSRTLAGDYEQYF.